This TCR beta chain is drawn from a study of Graves' ophthalmopathy and Graves' hyperthyroidism. Study conclusions and caveats: Its predictions of ophthalmopathy progression gave the model around 71% sensitivity and almost 75% specificity. Blood also carried most expanded thyroid clonotypes exceeding 0.001 frequency.

Germline-derived CDR1 and CDR2 are LNHDA and SQIVND (reference sequence). V dropped 1 base and J dropped 2 bases, with 9 bases sitting between them. This CDR3 comprises 14 residues. Investigators amplified TCR beta CDR3 regions from RNA transcripts. HTBI-primed first-round RT-PCR preceded second-round multiplex PCR. A single record per CDR3 protein comes from TCRdb applying MiXCR to the multiplex PCR reads. The table shows 580,000 or so distinct CDR3 sequences, with 35% to 45% occurring only once. This clonotype came up many times. Its cognate antigen is unknown. The receptor comes from an adult man with Graves' hyperthyroidism. The sequencing input was peripheral blood or thyroid tissue (not recorded which). The V gene is TRBV19, the J gene TRBJ2-7, with D perhaps TRBD1 (6 bases). This CDR3 is CASSIAYRAYEQYF. DNA for the CDR3: TGTGCCAGTAGTATAGCTTACAGGGCCTACGAGCAGTACTTC.